Below, 2 T cell receptor beta chains from the same sample are listed, as sequenced in a study of identical twins. TCRdb re-analysed the 5' RACE reads in MiXCR, keeping a single row per CDR3 protein. Of 1.5 million to 2 million distinct CDR3 sequences listed, less than 40% are singletons. The specimen was cord blood. These receptor sequences come from a newborn girl in good health.

The chain links TRBV4-1 to TRBJ2-3; D unclear. Germline V gene lookup returns CDR1 MGHRA and CDR2 YSYEKL. The CDR3 is 15 residues long. V lost 1 base to trimming and J lost 3 bases, with 11 bases between them. CDR3 protein: CASSQVGILTDTQYF. The CDR3 nucleotides are TGCGCCAGCAGCCAAGTTGGGATCTTAACAGATACGCAGTATTTT.

V is TRBV5-1 and J is TRBJ1-4; TRBD1 might be the D (5 bases). Trimming took 6 bases from V and 4 from J, leaving 13 bases between them. This CDR3 comprises 14 residues. Germline CDR1 reads SGHRS; CDR2 reads YFSETQ. CDR3 sequence: CASNGTRRNEKLFF. CDR3 nucleotides: TGCGCCAGCAACGGGACCCGTCGTAATGAAAAACTGTTTTTT.